These 14 T cell receptor beta chains were sequenced from one sample in a study of cytomegalovirus exposure and HLA in healthy donors (dated by TCRdb to 2016 to 2017). Library preparation used the immunoSEQ multiplex PCR assay. A mixture of 60 forward primers for TCR Vbeta segments and 13 reverse primers for TCR Jbeta segments was used in the multiplex PCR. The clones in this table, taken by TCRdb from immuneACCESS, are in-frame only. Not every clone is retained; where verified, under half of the shortfall comes from an unresolved V gene, and the cause of the rest is unknown. The sample's own table lists tens of thousands of clones. The top ten clones comprise around 6.5% of the sample. The specimen was PBMCs. These receptors all come from a woman aged 40 to 55 in good health and CMV-seronegative.

The chain is built from TRBV9 and TRBJ2-1; 8 bases align to TRBD1. The CDR3 is made up of 15 amino acids. Per the germline V gene, CDR1 is SGDLS and CDR2 is YYNGEE. V lost 3 bases and J lost 7; bases outside the gene matches: 9. Written as DNA, the CDR3 is TGTGCCAGCAGCGCAAGCCAGGGGGCGGGGAATGAGCAGTTCTTC. This sequence encodes CASSASQGAGNEQFF.

The chain couples TRBV2 to TRBJ1-2; D unresolved. The CDR3 runs 9 residues. Germline V gene lookup returns CDR1 SNHLY and CDR2 FYNNEI. Trimming pared 4 bases from V and 14 bases from J, leaving 8 bases between. CDR3 region: CASSGSQTF. The DNA for the CDR3 is TGTGCCAGCAGTGGGAGTCAGACCTTC.

J is TRBJ2-5 and V is TRBV18; a possible D gene is TRBD2 (5 bases). The CDR3 contains 14 residues. Germline CDR1 and CDR2: KGHSH and LQKENI. V was cut by 3 bases and J by 5 bases, with 13 bases left in between. CDR3 coding DNA: TGTGCCAGCTCACCGGAGGCCGGGTGGGAGACCCAGTACTTC. Protein: CASSPEAGWETQYF.

The chain employs TRBV2 and TRBJ2-1; D perhaps matches TRBD2 (5 bases). CDR1 and CDR2 (germline): SNHLY, FYNNEI. This CDR3 is 13 amino acids long. Trimming cost V 8 bases and J 4 bases, with 12 bases left between them. CDR3 region: CASEAENYNEQFF. CDR3 DNA: TGTGCCAGCGAAGCGGAAAATTACAATGAGCAGTTCTTC. Full variable domain (remainder filled in from reference TRBV2 and TRBJ2-1): EPEVTQTPSHQVTQMGQEVILRCVPISNHLYFYWYRQILGQKVEFLVSFYNNEISEKSEIFDDQFSVERPDGSNFTLKIRSTKLEDSAMYFCASEAENYNEQFFGPGTRLTVL.

The chain links TRBV28 to TRBJ2-1; TRBD2 matches at 12 bases. V lost 7 bases, J lost 8 bases, and 12 bases stayed unmatched. The germline V gene has CDR1 MDHEN and CDR2 SYDVKM. This CDR3 region has 16 residues. The CDR3 coding sequence is TGTGCCAGCACCCTCGGCGGACTAGCGGGACTTGATGAGCAGTTCTTC. Translated: CASTLGGLAGLDEQFF. Together with reference TRBV28 and TRBJ2-1, the CDR3 gives the full variable domain: DVKVTQSSRYLVKRTGEKVFLECVQDMDHENMFWYRQDPGLGLRLIYFSYDVKMKEKGDIPEGYSVSREKKERFSLILESASTNQTSMYLCASTLGGLAGLDEQFFGPGTRLTVL.

This chain joins TRBV5-1 and TRBJ2-7, with 13 bases matching TRBD2. The CDR3 totals 19 residues. V shed 5 bases, J shed 5 bases, and the junction held 19 bases outside the gene matches. Germline-derived CDR1 and CDR2 are SGHRS and YFSETQ. The DNA of the CDR3 is TGCGCCAGCAGTTTTTCCTCACCGACCGGACTAGCGGGAGTGAACGAGCAGTACTTC. Translation: CASSFSSPTGLAGVNEQYF.

The gene calls are TRBV9 and TRBJ2-5; 8 nucleotides line up with TRBD2. J was trimmed by 4 bases and V by 5 bases; bases with no gene match: 7. The CDR3 extends over 14 amino acids. Germline V gene lookup returns CDR1 SGDLS and CDR2 YYNGEE. This CDR3 reads CASSWTSSSETQYF. The CDR3, as DNA: TGTGCCAGCAGTTGGACTAGCTCATCAGAGACCCAGTACTTC.

The genes are TRBV14 and TRBJ2-5; 8 bases align to TRBD1. CDR1 and CDR2 from the germline V gene are SGHDN and FVKESK. The J segment lost 5 bases and the V segment lost 2 bases, leaving 7 bases of the junction unmatched. CDR3 length: 15 amino acids. Written as DNA, the CDR3 is TGTGCCAGCAGCCAAACGACAGGGGCGCGGGAGACCCAGTACTTC. It specifies CASSQTTGARETQYF.

The chain carries TRBV29-1 and TRBJ2-7; 10 bases are shared with TRBD1. The V gene's germline CDR1 is SQVTM and CDR2 ANQGSEA. CDR3 length equals 14 residues. V was clipped by 4 bases and J by 5 bases; unmatched bases: 8. The DNA for the CDR3 is TGCAGCGTTGGGGGGACAGGGGACATCAACGAGCAGTACTTC. Translating it yields CSVGGTGDINEQYF.

The chain couples TRBV30 to TRBJ2-3; weak D call: TRBD2 (5 bases). Per the germline V gene, CDR1 is GTSNPN and CDR2 is SVGIG (reference sequence). V gave up 1 base and J gave up 9 bases, with 11 bases separating them. The CDR3 runs to 12 residues. CDR3: CAWSAGLVTQYF. In nucleotides, the CDR3 is TGTGCCTGGAGTGCCGGACTTGTAACGCAGTATTTT.

This sequence joins TRBV4-2 and TRBJ1-5; TRBD1 aligns across 9 bases. J gave up 4 bases and V 1 base, and 8 bases lay outside the gene matches. In germline, CDR1 is LGHNA, CDR2 YNFKEQ. There are 17 residues in the CDR3. This CDR3 reads CASSQGLGQGTNQPQHF. As DNA, the CDR3 is TGTGCCAGCAGCCAAGGCTTAGGACAGGGGACGAATCAGCCCCAGCATTTT.

V is TRBV5-6 and J is TRBJ1-3; D unclear. CDR1 and CDR2 from the germline V gene are SGHDT and YYEEEE. The V gene lost 0 bases and the J gene lost 4 bases, with 5 bases spanning the gap. The CDR3 runs 13 residues. The CDR3 DNA reads as TGTGCCAGCAGCTTGGGCAGGGGAAACACCATATATTTT. This encodes CASSLGRGNTIYF.

The V gene is TRBV11-2, the J gene TRBJ2-5; 13 bases match TRBD2. With 4 bases clipped from V and 4 bases from J, the junction kept 9 bases outside the gene matches. This CDR3 is built from 17 residues. The germline V gene has CDR1 SGHAT and CDR2 FQNNGV. CDR3 in amino acids: CASSSYRLAGGVETQYF. DNA of the CDR3: TGTGCCAGCAGCTCCTATCGACTAGCGGGAGGAGTAGAGACCCAGTACTTC.

This chain joins TRBV2 and TRBJ2-1; D might be TRBD2 (5 bases). The V end lost 7 bases, the J end lost 8 bases, and 18 bases lay between the germline ends. Germline V gives CDR1 SNHLY, CDR2 FYNNEI. The CDR3 consists of 14 residues. Written as DNA, the CDR3 is TGTGCCAGCAATTCAGACTACCCCTGGGATGAGCAGTTCTTC. Protein product: CASNSDYPWDEQFF.